The TCR beta chain under discussion was sequenced for a study of T cell responses to AZD1222 COVID-19 vaccine. This CDR3 contains 17 residues. Germline loops: CDR1 SGDLS, CDR2 YYNGEE. Trimming took off 3 bases at V and 1 base at J, with 19 bases between the two ends. Sequenced by immunoSEQ multiplex PCR; TCRdb stores in-frame clones only, minus some. The sample carries 160,000 or so clones, about 90% recorded once. The specimen was peripheral blood, collected on day 0 of AZD1222 vaccination. This TCR was sampled from an adult in good health. The rearrangement uses TRBV9 and TRBJ1-2; D is possibly TRBD1 (6 bases). The CDR3 region has the DNA TGTGCCAGCAGCGAGAGTTTACAGGGAAGGAATAACTATGGCTACACCTTC. Translated: CASSESLQGRNNYGYTF.